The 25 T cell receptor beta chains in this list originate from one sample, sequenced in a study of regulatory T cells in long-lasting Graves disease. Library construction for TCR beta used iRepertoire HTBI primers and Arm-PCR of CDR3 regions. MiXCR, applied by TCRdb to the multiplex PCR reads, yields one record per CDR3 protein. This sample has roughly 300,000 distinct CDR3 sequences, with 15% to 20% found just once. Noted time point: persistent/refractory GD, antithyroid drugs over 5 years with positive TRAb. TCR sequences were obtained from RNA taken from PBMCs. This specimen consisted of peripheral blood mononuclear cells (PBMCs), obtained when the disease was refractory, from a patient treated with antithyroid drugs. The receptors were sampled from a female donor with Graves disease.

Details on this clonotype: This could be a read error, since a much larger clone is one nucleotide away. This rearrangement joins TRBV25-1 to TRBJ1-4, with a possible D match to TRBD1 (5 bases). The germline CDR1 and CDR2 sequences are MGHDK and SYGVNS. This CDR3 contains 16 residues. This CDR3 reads CASSETPTDSNEKPFF. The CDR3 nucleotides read TGTGCCAGCAGTGAAACCCCTACAGACAGTAATGAAAAACCGTTTTTT.

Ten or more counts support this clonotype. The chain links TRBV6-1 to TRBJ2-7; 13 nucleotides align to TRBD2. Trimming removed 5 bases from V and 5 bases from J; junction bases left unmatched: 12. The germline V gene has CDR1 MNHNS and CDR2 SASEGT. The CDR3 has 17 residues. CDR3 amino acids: CASSPRGLAGAGHEQYF. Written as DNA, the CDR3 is TGTGCCAGCAGTCCCAGAGGACTAGCGGGAGCGGGCCACGAGCAGTACTTC.

The CDR3 DNA reads as TGTGCCAGCAGCTGGACGTTGAACACTGAAGCTTTCTTT. Encoded protein: CASSWTLNTEAFF. The chain couples TRBV11-3 to TRBJ1-1, with D unresolved. There are 13 residues in the CDR3. The V end was cut by 4 bases, the J end by 0 bases, with 6 bases between. CDR1 is SGHNT and CDR2 is YENEEA in the germline V gene.

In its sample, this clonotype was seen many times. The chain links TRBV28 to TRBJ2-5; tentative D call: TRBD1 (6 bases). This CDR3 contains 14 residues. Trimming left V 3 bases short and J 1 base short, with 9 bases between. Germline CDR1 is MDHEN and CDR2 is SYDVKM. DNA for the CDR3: TGTGCCAGCAGTTTCCTGGGGGCCCAAGAGACCCAGTACTTC. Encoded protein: CASSFLGAQETQYF.

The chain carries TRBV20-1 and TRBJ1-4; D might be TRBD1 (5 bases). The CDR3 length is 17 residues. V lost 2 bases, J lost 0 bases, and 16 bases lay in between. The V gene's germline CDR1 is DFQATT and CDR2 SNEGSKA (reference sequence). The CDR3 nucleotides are TGCAGTGCTAGACAGGGCGGACCTACCGCAACTAATGAAAAACTGTTTTTT. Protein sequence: CSARQGGPTATNEKLFF.

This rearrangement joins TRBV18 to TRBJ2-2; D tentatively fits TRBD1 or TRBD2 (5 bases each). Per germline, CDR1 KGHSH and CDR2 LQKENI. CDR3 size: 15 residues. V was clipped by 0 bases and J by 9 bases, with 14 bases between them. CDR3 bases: TGTGCCAGCTCACCACCGGGCAGGGACCGCCGGGAGCTGTTTTTT. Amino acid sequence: CASSPPGRDRRELFF.

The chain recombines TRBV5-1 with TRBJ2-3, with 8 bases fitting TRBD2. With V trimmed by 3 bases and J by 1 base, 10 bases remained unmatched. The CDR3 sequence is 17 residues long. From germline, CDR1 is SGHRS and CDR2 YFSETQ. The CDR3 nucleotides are TGCGCCAGCAGCTACAAGTGGGGGCGGGGGGGCACAGATACGCAGTATTTT. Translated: CASSYKWGRGGTDTQYF.

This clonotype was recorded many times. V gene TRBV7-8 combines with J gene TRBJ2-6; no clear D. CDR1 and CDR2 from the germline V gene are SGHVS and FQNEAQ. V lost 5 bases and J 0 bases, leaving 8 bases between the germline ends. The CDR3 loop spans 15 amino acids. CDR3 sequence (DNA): TGTGCCAGCAGCCAACACTTCTCTGGGGCCAACGTCCTGACTTTC. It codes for CASSQHFSGANVLTF.

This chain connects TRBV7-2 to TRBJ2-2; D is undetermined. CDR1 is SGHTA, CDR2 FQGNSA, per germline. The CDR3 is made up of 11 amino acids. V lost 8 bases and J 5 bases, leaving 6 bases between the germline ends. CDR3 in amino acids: CASATTGELFF. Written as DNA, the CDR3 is TGTGCCAGCGCCACGACCGGGGAGCTGTTTTTT.

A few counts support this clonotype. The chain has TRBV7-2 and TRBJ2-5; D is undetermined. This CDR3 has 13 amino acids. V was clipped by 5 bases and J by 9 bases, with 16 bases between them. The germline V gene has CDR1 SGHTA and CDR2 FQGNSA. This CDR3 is CASSLPASPAQYF. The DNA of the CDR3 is TGTGCCAGCAGCCTCCCCGCGTCCCCAGCCCAGTACTTC.

The CDR3 loop reads CSADPGTSTYEQYF. The DNA for the CDR3 is TGCAGTGCTGACCCCGGGACCTCCACCTACGAGCAGTACTTC. This rearrangement joins TRBV20-1 to TRBJ2-7; tentatively, D is TRBD1 or TRBD2 (5 bases each). CDR3 length equals 14 residues. Looked up from germline, CDR1 is DFQATT and CDR2 is SNEGSKA (reference sequence). V was shortened by 5 bases and J by 2 bases, with 16 bases between the two germline ends.

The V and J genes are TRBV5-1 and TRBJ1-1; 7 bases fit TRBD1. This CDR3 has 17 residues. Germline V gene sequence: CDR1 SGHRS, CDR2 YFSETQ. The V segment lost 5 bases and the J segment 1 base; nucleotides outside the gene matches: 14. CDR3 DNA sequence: TGCGCCAGCAGAAAGGGTGACAGGGTTAATAGGAACACTGAAGCTTTCTTT. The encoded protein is CASRKGDRVNRNTEAFF.

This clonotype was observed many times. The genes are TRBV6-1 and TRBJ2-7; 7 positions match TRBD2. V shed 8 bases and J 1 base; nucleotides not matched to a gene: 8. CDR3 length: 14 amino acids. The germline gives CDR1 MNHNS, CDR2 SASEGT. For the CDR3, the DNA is TGTGCCAGCGCACCGGGCGGGAGATCCTACGAGCAGTACTTC. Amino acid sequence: CASAPGGRSYEQYF.

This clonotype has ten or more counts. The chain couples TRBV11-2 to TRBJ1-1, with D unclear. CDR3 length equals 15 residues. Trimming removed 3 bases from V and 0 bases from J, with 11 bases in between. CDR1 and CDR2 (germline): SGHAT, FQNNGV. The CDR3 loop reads CASSFMRQVNTEAFF. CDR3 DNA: TGTGCCAGCAGCTTCATGAGGCAGGTGAACACTGAAGCTTTCTTT.

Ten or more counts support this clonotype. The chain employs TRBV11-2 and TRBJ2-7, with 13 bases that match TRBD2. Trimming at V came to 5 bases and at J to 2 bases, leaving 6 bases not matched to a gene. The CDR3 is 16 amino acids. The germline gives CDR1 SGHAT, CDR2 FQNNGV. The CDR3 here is CASSRTSGRGTYEQYF. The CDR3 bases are TGTGCCAGCAGCCGGACTAGCGGGAGAGGCACCTACGAGCAGTACTTC.

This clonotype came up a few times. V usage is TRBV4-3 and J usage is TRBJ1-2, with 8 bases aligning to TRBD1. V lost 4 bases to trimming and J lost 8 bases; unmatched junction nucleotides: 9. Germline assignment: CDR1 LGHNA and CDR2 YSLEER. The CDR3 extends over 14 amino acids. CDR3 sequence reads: CASSREGQAGGYTF. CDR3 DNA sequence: TGCGCCAGCAGCCGCGAGGGACAGGCGGGAGGCTACACCTTC.

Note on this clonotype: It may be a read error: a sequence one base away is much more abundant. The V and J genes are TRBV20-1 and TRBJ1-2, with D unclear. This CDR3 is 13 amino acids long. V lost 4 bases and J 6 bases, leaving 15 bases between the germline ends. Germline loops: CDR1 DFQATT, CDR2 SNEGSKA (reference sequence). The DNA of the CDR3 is TGCAGTGCTATACCGGGCCCCAACCATGGCTACACCTTC. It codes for CSAIPGPNHGYTF.

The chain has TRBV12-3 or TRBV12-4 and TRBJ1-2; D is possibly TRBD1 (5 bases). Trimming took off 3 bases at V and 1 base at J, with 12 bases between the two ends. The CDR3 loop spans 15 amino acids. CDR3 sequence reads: CASSLSGPINYGYTF. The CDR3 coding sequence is TGTGCCAGCAGTTTGTCGGGACCGATTAACTATGGCTACACCTTC.

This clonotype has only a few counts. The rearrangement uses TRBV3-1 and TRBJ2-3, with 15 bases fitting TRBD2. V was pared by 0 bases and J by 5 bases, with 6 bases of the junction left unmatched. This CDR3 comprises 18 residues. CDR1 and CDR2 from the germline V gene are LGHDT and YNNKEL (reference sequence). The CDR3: CASSQEGLAGGPQDTQYF. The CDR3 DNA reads TGTGCCAGCAGCCAAGAAGGACTAGCGGGAGGGCCTCAAGATACGCAGTATTTT.

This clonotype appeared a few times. CDR3 bases: TGCGCCAGCAGCCCCCAGGGTTCAACAGGAAACTATGGCTACACCTTC. Protein sequence: CASSPQGSTGNYGYTF. V and J are TRBV4-3 and TRBJ1-2, with D perhaps matching TRBD1 (5 bases). There are 16 residues in the CDR3. V lost 4 bases to trimming and J lost 2 bases, with 17 bases between them. In germline, CDR1 is LGHNA, CDR2 YSLEER.

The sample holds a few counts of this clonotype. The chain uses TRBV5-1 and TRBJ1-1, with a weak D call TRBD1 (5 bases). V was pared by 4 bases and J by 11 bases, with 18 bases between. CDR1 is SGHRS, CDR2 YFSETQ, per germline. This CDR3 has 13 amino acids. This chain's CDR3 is CASSVETGLLAFF. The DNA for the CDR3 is TGCGCCAGCAGCGTGGAAACAGGTTTGCTGGCTTTCTTT. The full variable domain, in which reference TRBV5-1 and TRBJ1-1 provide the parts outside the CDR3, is KAGVTQTPRYLIKTRGQQVTLSCSPISGHRSVSWYQQTPGQGLQFLFEYFSETQRNKGNFPGRFSGRQFSNSRSEMNVSTLELGDSALYLCASSVETGLLAFFGQGTRLTVV.

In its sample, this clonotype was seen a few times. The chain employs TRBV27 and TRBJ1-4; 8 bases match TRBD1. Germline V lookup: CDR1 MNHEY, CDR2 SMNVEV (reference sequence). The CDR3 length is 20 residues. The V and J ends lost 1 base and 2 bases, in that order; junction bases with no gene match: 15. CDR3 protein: CASSLYQPGRGRITNEKLFF. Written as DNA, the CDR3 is TGTGCCAGCAGTTTATACCAACCCGGCAGGGGGCGCATCACTAATGAAAAACTGTTTTTT.

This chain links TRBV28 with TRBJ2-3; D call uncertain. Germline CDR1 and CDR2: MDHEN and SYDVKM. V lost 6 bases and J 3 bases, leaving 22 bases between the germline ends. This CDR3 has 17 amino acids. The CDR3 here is CASSPPPRASGTDTQYF. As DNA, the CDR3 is TGTGCCAGCAGCCCCCCCCCCAGAGCGAGTGGGACAGATACGCAGTATTTT.

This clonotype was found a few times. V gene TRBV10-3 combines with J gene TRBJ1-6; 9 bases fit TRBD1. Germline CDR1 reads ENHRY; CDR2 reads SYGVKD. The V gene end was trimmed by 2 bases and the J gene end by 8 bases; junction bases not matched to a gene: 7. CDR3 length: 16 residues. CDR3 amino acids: CAISENVRQGDSPLHF. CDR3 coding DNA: TGTGCCATCAGTGAGAATGTTAGACAGGGGGATTCACCCCTCCACTTT.

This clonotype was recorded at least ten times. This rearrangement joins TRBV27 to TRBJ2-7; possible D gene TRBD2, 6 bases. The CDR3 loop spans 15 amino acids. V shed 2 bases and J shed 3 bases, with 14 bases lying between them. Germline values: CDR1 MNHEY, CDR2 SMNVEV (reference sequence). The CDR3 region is CASSLVAGFGYEQYF. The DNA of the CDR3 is TGTGCCAGCAGTTTAGTGGCGGGGTTCGGCTACGAGCAGTACTTC.